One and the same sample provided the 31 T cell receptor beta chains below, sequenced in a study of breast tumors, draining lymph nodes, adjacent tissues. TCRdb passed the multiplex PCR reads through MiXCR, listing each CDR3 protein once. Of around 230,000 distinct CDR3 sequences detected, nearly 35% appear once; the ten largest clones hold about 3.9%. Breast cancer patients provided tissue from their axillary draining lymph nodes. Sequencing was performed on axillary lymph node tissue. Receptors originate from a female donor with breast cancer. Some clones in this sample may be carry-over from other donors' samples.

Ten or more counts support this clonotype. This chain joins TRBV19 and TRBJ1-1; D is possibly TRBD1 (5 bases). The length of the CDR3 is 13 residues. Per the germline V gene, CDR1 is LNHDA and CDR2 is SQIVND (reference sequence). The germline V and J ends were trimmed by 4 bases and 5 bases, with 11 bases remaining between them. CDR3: CASSTQGFTEAFF. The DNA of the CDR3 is TGTGCCAGTAGTACGCAGGGATTTACTGAAGCTTTCTTT.

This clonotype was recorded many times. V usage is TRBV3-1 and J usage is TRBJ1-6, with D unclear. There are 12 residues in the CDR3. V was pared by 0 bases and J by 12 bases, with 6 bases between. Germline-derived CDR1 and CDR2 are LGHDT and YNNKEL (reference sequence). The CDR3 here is CASSQDGRPLHF. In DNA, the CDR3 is TGTGCCAGCAGCCAAGATGGTAGACCCCTCCACTTT.

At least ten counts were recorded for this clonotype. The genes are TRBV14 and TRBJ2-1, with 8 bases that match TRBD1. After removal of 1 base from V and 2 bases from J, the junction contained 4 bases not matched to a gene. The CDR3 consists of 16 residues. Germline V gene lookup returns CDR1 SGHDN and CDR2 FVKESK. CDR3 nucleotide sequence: TGTGCCAGCAGCCAAGTCACAGGGGGGCCCTACAATGAGCAGTTCTTC. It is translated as CASSQVTGGPYNEQFF.

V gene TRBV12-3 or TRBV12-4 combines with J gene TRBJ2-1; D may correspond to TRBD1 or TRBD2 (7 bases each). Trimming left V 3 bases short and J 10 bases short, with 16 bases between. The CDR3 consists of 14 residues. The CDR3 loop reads CASSFQGEGREQFF. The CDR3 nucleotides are TGTGCCAGCAGTTTTCAGGGGGAGGGCCGAGAGCAGTTCTTC.

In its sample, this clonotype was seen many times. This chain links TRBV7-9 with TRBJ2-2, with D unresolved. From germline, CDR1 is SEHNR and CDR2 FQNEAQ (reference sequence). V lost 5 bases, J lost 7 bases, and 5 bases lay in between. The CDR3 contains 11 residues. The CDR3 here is CASSVIGELFF. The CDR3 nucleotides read TGTGCCAGCAGCGTAATCGGGGAGCTGTTTTTT.

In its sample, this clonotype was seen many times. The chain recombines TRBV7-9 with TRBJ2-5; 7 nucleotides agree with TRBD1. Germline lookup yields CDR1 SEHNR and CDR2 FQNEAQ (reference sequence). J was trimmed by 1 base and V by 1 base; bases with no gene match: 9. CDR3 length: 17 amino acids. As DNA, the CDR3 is TGTGCCAGCAGCTTAGAGGGGGACAGAACCCTCCAAGAGACCCAGTACTTC. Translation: CASSLEGDRTLQETQYF.

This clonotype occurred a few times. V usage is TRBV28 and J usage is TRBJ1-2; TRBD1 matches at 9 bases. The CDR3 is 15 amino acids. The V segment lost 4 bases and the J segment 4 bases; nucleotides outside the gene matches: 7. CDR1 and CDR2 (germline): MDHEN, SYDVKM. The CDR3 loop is CASSSRTGVAYGYTF. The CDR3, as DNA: TGTGCCAGCAGTTCAAGGACAGGGGTAGCCTATGGCTACACCTTC.

CDR3 protein: CASSPGGPVDTQYF. CDR3 DNA sequence: TGTGCCAGCAGTCCCGGGGGCCCGGTAGATACGCAGTATTTT. This chain links TRBV6-5 with TRBJ2-3; D assignment may be TRBD1 or TRBD2 (6 bases each). This CDR3 has 14 amino acids. The germline V and J ends were trimmed by 5 bases and 5 bases, with 14 bases remaining between them. CDR1 MNHEY and CDR2 SVGAGI come from the germline V gene.

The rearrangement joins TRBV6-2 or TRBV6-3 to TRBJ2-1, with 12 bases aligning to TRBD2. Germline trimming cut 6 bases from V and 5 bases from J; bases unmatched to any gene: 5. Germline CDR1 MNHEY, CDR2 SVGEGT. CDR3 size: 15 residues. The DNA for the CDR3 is TGTGCCAGCAGCAGACTAGCGGGGGTTAACAATGAGCAGTTCTTC. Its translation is CASSRLAGVNNEQFF.

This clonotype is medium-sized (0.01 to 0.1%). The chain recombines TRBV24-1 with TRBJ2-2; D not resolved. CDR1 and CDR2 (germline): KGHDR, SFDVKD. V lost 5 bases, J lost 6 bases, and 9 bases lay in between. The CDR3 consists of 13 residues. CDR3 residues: CATSGSVPGELFF. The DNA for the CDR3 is TGTGCCACCAGTGGGAGTGTGCCCGGGGAGCTGTTTTTT.

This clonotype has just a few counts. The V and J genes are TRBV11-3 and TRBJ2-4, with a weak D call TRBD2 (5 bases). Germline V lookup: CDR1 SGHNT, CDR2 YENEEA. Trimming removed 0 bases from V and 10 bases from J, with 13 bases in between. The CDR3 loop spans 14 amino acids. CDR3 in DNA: TGTGCCAGCAGCTTAGATCAGTCGAGGGCTATTCAGTACTTC. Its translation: CASSLDQSRAIQYF.

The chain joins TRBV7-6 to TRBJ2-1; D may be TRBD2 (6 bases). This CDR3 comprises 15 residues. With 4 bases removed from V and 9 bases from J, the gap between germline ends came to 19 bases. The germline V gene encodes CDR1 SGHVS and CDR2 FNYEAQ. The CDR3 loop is CASSSNPQPGVEQFF. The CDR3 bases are TGTGCCAGCAGCTCGAACCCTCAACCGGGGGTTGAGCAGTTCTTC.

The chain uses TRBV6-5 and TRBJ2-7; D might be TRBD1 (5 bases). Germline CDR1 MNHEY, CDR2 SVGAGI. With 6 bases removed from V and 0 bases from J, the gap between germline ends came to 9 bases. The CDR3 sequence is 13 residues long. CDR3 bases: TGTGCCAGCAGAGACAGAAGCTCCTACGAGCAGTACTTC. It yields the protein CASRDRSSYEQYF.

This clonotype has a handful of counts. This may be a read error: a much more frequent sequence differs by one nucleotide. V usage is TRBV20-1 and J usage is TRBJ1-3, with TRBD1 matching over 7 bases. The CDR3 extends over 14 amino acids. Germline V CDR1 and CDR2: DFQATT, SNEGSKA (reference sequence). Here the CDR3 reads CSASTGSSGTTIYF. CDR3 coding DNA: TGCAGTGCCTCGACAGGGTCCTCTGGAACCACCATATATTTT.

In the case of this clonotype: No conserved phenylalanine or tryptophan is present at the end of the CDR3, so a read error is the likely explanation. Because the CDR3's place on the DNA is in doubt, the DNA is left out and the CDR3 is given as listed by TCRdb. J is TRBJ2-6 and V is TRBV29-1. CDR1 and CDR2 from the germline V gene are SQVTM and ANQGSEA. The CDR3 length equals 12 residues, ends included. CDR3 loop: CSVEDRPTPTNT.

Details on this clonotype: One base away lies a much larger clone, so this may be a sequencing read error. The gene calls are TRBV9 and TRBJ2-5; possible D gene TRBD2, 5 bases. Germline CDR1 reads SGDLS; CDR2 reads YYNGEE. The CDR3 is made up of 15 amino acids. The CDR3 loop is CASSVDPGSREAQYF. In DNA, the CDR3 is TGTGCCAGCAGCGTAGATCCGGGGAGTCGAGAGGCCCAGTACTTC.

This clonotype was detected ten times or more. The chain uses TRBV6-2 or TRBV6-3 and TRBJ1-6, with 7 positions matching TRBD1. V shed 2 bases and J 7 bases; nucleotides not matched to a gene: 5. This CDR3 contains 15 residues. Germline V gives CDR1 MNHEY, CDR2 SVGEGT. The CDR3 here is CASSYPTGQNSPLHF. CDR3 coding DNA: TGTGCCAGCAGTTACCCGACAGGGCAGAATTCACCCCTCCACTTT.

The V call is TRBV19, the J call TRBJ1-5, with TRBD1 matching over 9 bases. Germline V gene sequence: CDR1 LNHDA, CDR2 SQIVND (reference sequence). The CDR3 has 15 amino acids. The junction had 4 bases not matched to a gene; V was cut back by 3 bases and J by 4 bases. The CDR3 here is CASSMGQGPNQPQHF. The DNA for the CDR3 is TGTGCCAGTAGTATGGGACAGGGACCTAATCAGCCCCAGCATTTT.

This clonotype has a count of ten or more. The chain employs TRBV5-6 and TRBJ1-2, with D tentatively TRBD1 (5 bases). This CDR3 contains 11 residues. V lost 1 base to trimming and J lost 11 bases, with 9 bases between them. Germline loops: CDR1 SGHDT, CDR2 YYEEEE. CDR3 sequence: CASSLWDWYTF. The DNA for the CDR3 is TGTGCCAGCAGCTTGTGGGACTGGTACACCTTC.

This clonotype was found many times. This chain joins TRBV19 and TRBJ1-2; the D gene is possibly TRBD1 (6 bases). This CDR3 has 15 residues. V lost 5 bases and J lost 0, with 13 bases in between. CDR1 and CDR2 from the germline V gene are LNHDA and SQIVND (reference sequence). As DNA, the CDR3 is TGTGCCAGTAGTCAGACAGGACCCACTAACTATGGCTACACCTTC. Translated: CASSQTGPTNYGYTF.

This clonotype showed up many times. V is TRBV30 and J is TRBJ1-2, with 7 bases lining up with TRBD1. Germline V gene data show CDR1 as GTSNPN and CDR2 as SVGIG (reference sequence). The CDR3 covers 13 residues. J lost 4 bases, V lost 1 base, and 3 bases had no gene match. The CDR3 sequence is CAWSGSGGYGYTF. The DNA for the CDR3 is TGTGCCTGGAGTGGTTCAGGGGGCTATGGCTACACCTTC.

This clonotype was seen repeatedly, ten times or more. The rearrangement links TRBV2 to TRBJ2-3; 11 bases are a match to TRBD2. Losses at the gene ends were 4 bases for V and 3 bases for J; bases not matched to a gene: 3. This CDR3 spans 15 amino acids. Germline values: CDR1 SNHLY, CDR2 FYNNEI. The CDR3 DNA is TGTGCCAGCAGTGCACTAGCGGGAGAAACAGATACGCAGTATTTT. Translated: CASSALAGETDTQYF. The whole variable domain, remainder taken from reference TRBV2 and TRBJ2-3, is EPEVTQTPSHQVTQMGQEVILRCVPISNHLYFYWYRQILGQKVEFLVSFYNNEISEKSEIFDDQFSVERPDGSNFTLKIRSTKLEDSAMYFCASSALAGETDTQYFGPGTRLTVL.

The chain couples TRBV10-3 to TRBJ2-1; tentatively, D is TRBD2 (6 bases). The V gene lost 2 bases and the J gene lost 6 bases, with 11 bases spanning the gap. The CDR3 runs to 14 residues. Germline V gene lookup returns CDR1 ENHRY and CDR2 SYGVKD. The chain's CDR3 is CAISETDGSNEQFF. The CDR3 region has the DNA TGTGCCATCAGTGAGACGGACGGGAGCAATGAGCAGTTCTTC.

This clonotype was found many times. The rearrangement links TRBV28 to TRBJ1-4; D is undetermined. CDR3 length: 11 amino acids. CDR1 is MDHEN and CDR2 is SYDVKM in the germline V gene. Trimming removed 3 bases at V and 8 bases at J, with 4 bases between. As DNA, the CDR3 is TGTGCCAGCAGTTTGCACGAAAAACTGTTTTTT. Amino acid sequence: CASSLHEKLFF.

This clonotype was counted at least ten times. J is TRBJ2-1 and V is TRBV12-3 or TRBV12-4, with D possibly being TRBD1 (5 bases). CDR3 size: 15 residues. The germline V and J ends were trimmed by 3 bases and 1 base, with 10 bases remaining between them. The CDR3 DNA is TGTGCCAGCAGTTTGGGAAGGGGTTCCTACAATGAGCAGTTCTTC. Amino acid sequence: CASSLGRGSYNEQFF.

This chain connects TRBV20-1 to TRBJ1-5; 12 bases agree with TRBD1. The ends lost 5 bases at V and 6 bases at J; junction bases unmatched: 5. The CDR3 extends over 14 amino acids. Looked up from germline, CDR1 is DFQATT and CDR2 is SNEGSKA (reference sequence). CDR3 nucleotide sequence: TGCAGTGCTTTAGGGACAGGGGGCAGTCAGCCCCAGCATTTT. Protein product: CSALGTGGSQPQHF.

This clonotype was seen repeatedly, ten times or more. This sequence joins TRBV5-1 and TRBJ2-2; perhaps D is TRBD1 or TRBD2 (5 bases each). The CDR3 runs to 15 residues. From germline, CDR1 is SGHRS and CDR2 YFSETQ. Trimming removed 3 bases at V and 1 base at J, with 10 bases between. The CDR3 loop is CASSWGRENTGELFF. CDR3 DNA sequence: TGCGCCAGCAGCTGGGGACGGGAGAACACCGGGGAGCTGTTTTTT. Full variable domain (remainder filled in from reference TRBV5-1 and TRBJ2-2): KAGVTQTPRYLIKTRGQQVTLSCSPISGHRSVSWYQQTPGQGLQFLFEYFSETQRNKGNFPGRFSGRQFSNSRSEMNVSTLELGDSALYLCASSWGRENTGELFFGEGSRLTVL.

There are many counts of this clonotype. In DNA form, the CDR3 reads TGTGCCAGCAGCTTTCTCCCCGGGACAGGGGGCGACTATGGCTACACCTTC. Protein product: CASSFLPGTGGDYGYTF. The rearrangement uses TRBV7-9 and TRBJ1-2; 12 nucleotides agree with TRBD1. CDR1 and CDR2 from the germline V gene are SEHNR and FQNEAQ (reference sequence). With 3 bases clipped from V and 3 bases from J, the junction kept 8 bases outside the gene matches. CDR3 size: 17 residues.

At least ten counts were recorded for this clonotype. The CDR3 DNA reads as TGTGCCAGCAGTGAAGGGACAGGGCTCTATGGCTACACCTTC. It translates to CASSEGTGLYGYTF. The rearrangement joins TRBV6-1 to TRBJ1-2; TRBD1 aligns across 8 bases. The CDR3 contains 14 residues. The V gene end was trimmed by 1 base and the J gene end by 4 bases; junction bases not matched to a gene: 2. CDR1 is MNHNS and CDR2 is SASEGT in the germline V gene.

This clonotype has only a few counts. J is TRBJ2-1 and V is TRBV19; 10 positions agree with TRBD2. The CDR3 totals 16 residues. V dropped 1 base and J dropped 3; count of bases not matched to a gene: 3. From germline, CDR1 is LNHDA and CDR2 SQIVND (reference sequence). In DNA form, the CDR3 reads TGTGCCAGTAGTATAGCTAGCGGGAGTGACTACAATGAGCAGTTCTTC. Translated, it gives CASSIASGSDYNEQFF.

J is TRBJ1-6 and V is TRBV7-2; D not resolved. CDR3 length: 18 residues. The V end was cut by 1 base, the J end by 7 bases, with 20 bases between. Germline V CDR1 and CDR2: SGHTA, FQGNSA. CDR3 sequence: CASSLGSGRGAVNSPLHF. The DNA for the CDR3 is TGTGCCAGCAGCTTAGGGAGTGGGCGGGGAGCTGTCAATTCACCCCTCCACTTT. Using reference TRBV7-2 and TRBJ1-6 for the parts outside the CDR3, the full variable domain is GAGVSQSPSNKVTEKGKDVELRCDPISGHTALYWYRQSLGQGLEFLIYFQGNSAPDKSGLPSDRFSAERTGGSVSTLTIQRTQQEDSAVYLCASSLGSGRGAVNSPLHFGNGTRLTVT.